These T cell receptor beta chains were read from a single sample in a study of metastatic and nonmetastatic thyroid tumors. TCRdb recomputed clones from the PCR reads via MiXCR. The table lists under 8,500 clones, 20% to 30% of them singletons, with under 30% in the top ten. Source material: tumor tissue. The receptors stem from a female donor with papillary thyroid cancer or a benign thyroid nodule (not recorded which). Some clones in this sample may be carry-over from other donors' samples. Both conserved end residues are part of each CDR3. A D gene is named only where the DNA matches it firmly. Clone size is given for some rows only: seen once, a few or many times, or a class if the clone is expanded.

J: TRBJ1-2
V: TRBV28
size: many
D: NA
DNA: TGTGCCAGCAGTTTGGGGGGGGGACAAGGGTACTATGGCTACACCTTC
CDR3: CASSLGGGQGYYGYTF

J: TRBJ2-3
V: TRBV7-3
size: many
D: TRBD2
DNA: TGTGCCAGCAGCCAACCGGGAGGTACGCAATATTTT
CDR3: CASSQPGGTQYF

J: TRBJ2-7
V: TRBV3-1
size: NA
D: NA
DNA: TGTGCCAGCAGCCAAGGAACCCCAGGGTGGTACGAGCAGTACTTC
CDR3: CASSQGTPGWYEQYF

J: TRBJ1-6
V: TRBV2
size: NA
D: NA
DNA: TGTGCCAGCCGAAAAGGGGTAAATAATTCACCCCTCCACTTT
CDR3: CASRKGVNNSPLHF

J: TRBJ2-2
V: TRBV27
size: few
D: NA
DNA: TGTGCCAGCTACGGCAGGATAAGCACCGGGGAGCTGTTTTTT
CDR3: CASYGRISTGELFF

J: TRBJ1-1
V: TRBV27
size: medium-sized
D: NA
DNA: TGTGCCAGCAGTTCGTTAGGGGCGGGTAACACTGAAGCTTTCTTT
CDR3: CASSSLGAGNTEAFF

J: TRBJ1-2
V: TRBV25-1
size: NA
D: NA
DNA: TGTGCCAGCAGTGAAAATCGGCAGGTTGGCTACACCTTC
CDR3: CASSENRQVGYTF

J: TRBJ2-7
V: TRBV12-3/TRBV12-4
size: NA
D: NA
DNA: TGTGTCAGACCGACAGTTGCCTACGAGCGGTACTTC
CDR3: CVRPTVAYERYF

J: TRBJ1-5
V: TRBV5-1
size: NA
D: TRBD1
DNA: TGCGCCAGCAGCACGGGACAGGGACGGGAGCCCCAGCATTTT
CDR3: CASSTGQGREPQHF

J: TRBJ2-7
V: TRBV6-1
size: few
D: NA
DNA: TGTGCCAGCAGTGATACAGGGGCGGGACACACCTACGAGCAGTACTTC
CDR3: CASSDTGAGHTYEQYF

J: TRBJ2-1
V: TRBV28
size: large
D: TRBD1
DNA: TGTGCCAGCAGTTTAGTGGGGACAGGGTTTAACAATGAGCAGTTCTTC
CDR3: CASSLVGTGFNNEQFF

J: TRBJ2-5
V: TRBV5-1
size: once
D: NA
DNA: TGCGCCAGCAGCTTGTGGGTGGAACAAGAGACCCAGTACTTC
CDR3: CASSLWVEQETQYF

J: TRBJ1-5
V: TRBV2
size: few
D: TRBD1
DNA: TGTGCCAGCAGTGAGACTAGACAGGGGCATCAGCCCCAGCATTTT
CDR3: CASSETRQGHQPQHF

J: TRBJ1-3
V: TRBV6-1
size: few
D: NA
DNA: TGTGCCAGCAGTGAAACAGGGCCGGGAAACACCATATATTTT
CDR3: CASSETGPGNTIYF

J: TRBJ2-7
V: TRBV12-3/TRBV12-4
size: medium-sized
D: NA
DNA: TGTGCCAGCAGTTCCTCAACTCTGGGTTCCAACGAGCAGTACTTC
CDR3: CASSSSTLGSNEQYF

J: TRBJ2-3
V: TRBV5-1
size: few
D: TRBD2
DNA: TGCGCCAGCAGCTTGGAGGTCAGCGGGGGTAGGGATACGCAGTATTTT
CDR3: CASSLEVSGGRDTQYF

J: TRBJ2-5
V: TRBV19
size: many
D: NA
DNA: TGTGCCAGTAGTGGAGGGGGGGCCGGGGAGACCCAGTACTTC
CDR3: CASSGGGAGETQYF

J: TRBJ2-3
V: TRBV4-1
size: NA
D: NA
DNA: TGCGCCAGCAGCCAAGGTGGCAGGGTGGGAGATACGCAGTATTTT
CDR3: CASSQGGRVGDTQYF

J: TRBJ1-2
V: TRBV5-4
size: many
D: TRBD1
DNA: TGTGCCAGCAGCTTGAGCCTCGCGGACAGGGCAAAGTATGGCTACACCTTC
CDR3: CASSLSLADRAKYGYTF

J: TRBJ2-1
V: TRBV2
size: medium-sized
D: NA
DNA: TGTGCCAGCAGTACAGAGTTATACAATGAGCAGTTCTTC
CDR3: CASSTELYNEQFF

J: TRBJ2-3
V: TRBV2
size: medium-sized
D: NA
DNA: TGTGCCAGCTGGGCTCGAAGCACAGATACGCAGTATTTT
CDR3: CASWARSTDTQYF

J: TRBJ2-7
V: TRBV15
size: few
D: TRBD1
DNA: TGCGCCACCAGCGCCGGGACAGGGCTCTCCTACGAGCAGTACTTC
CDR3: CATSAGTGLSYEQYF

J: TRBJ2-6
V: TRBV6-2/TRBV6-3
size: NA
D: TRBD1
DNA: TGTGCCAGCAGCCAACAGGGGAGCGCCGCCAACGTCCTGACTTTC
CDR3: CASSQQGSAANVLTF

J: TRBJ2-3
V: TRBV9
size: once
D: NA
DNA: TGTGCCAGCAGCGTCGAATCTAGCTTCGGACGAGATACGCAGTATTTT
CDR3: CASSVESSFGRDTQYF

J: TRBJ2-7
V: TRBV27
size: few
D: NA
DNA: TGTGCCAGCTATGGTGGGGGGGACACCTACGAGCAGTACTTC
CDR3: CASYGGGDTYEQYF

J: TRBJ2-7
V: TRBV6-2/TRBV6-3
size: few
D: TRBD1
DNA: TGTGCCAGCAGTTACTCGATCGGGACAGGGCTGGTTCGCGAGCAGTACTTC
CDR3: CASSYSIGTGLVREQYF